Sequencing of this TCR beta chain was carried out in a study of T-cell memory formation after mild COVID-19. CDR3 length: 14 amino acids. Germline V gene sequence: CDR1 PRHDT, CDR2 FYEKMQ (reference sequence). The V gene lost 0 bases and the J gene lost 3 bases, with 8 bases spanning the gap. The 5'RACE method, run with constant-segment primers, produced TCR alpha and TCR beta cDNA libraries (carrying sample barcodes and UMIs). TCRdb fed the 5' RACE reads into MiXCR, producing one record per CDR3 protein. The profile covers under 35,000 distinct CDR3 sequences, with approximately 7% appearing a single time and over 12% taken by the ten largest. This clonotype was seen at least ten times.

Sequenced input: PBMCs or a T cell subset sorted from them (not recorded which). This TCR was recovered from an adult woman who had mild COVID-19 (a few samples of this study predate the infection). Cell type and time point are not known. This chain connects TRBV13 to TRBJ1-2; D is ambiguous. The CDR3 coding sequence is TGTGCCAGCAGCTTAGGGTCCTACGACTATGGCTACACCTTC. Protein: CASSLGSYDYGYTF. The entire variable domain, with the rest obtained from reference TRBV13 and TRBJ1-2, is as follows: AAGVIQSPRHLIKEKRETATLKCYPIPRHDTVYWYQQGPGQDPQFLISFYEKMQSDKGSIPDRFSAQQFSDYHSELNMSSLELGDSALYFCASSLGSYDYGYTFGSGTRLTVV.